This T cell receptor (beta chain) was recorded in a study of T cells in Graves' hyperthyroidism and ophthalmopathy. This clonotype was recorded at least ten times. The TCR beta CDR3 regions underwent amplification using RNA transcripts as the source. Using the HTBI primer set, a first-round RT-PCR was run on the TCR CDR3. In TCRdb, the multiplex PCR reads were re-called with MiXCR into one record per CDR3 protein. The sample holds around 690,000 distinct CDR3 sequences, 17% seen once. CDR3 length: 15 amino acids. V gave up 6 bases and J gave up 4 bases, with 18 bases separating them. The PBMCs had their origin in 10 ml of fresh peripheral blood.

Sequencing was performed on blood. J is TRBJ1-1 and V is TRBV12-3 or TRBV12-4, with D maybe TRBD1 (6 bases). The origin of this receptor is a man aged 45-65 years with Graves' hyperthyroidism. The CDR3 is CASSRTEPPGTEAFF. CDR3 nucleotide sequence: TGTGCCAGCAGCCGGACAGAGCCCCCGGGCACTGAAGCTTTCTTT.